The TCR beta chain under discussion was sequenced for a study of blood T cell repertoires in COVID-19. The CDR3 length is 15 residues. Germline V gene sequence: CDR1 MDHEN, CDR2 SYDVKM. Trimming removed 6 bases from V and 5 bases from J, with 16 bases in between. The table came from immunoSEQ multiplex PCR; TCRdb's copy has only in-frame clones and leaves some out. Of a few hundred thousand clones in the sample, 65% to 90% were seen once. The V call is TRBV28, the J call TRBJ2-2; D may be TRBD1 (7 bases). Material for sequencing was peripheral blood. The TCR sequence derives from a woman between 50 and 59 years old with acute or convalescent COVID-19. The CDR3 region is CASRPEGAGTGELFF. In nucleotides, the CDR3 is TGTGCCAGCAGGCCGGAGGGGGCCGGGACCGGGGAGCTGTTTTTT.